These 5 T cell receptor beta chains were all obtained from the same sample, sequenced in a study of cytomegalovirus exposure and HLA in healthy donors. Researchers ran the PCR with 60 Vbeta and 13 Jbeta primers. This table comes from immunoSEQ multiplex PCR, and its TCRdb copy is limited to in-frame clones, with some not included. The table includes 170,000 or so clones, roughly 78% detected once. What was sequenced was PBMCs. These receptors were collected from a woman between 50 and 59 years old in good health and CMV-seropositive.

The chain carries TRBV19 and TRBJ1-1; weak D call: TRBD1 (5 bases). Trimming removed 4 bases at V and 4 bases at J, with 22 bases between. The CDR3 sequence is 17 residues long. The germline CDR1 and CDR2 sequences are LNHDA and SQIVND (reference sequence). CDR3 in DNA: TGTGCCAGTAGTAGAGTAAGGGGATGGAAGGCAGGCACTGAAGCTTTCTTT. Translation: CASSRVRGWKAGTEAFF.

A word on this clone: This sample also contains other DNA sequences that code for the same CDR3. The CDR3, as DNA: TGTGCCAGCAGTTTACTTTACGAGCAGTACTTC. This codes for CASSLLYEQYF. The rearrangement links TRBV28 to TRBJ2-7; no definite D call. The V end was cut by 2 bases, the J end by 4 bases, with 3 bases between. The CDR3 length is 11 residues. Germline V gene data show CDR1 as MDHEN and CDR2 as SYDVKM. Full variable domain (remainder filled in from reference TRBV28 and TRBJ2-7): DVKVTQSSRYLVKRTGEKVFLECVQDMDHENMFWYRQDPGLGLRLIYFSYDVKMKEKGDIPEGYSVSREKKERFSLILESASTNQTSMYLCASSLLYEQYFGPGTRLTVT.

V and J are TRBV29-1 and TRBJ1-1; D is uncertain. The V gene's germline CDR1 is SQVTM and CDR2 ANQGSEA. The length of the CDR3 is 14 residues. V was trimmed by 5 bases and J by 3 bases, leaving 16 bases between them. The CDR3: CSVTPIGVDTEAFF. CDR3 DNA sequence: TGCAGCGTTACCCCTATCGGGGTGGACACTGAAGCTTTCTTT.

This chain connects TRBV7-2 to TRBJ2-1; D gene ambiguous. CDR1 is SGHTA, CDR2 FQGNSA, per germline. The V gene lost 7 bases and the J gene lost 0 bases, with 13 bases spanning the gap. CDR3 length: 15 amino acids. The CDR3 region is CASTLTGVSYNEQFF. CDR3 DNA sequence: TGTGCCAGCACTTTGACCGGAGTCTCCTACAATGAGCAGTTCTTC. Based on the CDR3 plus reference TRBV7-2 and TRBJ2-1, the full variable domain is GAGVSQSPSNKVTEKGKDVELRCDPISGHTALYWYRQSLGQGLEFLIYFQGNSAPDKSGLPSDRFSAERTGGSVSTLTIQRTQQEDSAVYLCASTLTGVSYNEQFFGPGTRLTVL.

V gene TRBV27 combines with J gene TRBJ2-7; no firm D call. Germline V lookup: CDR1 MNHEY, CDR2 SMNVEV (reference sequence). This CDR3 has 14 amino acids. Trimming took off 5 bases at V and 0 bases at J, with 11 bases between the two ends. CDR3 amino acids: CASSPTAASYEQYF. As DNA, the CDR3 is TGTGCCAGCAGTCCAACAGCAGCCTCCTACGAGCAGTACTTC.